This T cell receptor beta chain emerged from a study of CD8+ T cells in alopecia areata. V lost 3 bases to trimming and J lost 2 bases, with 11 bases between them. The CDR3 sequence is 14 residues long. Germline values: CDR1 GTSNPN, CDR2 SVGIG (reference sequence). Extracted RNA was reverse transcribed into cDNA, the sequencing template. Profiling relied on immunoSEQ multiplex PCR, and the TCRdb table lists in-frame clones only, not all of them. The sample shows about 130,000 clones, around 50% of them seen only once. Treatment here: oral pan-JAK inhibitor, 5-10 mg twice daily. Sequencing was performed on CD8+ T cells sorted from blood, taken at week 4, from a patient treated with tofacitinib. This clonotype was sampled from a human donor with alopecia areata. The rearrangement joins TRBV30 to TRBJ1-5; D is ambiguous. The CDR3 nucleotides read TGTGCCTGGAGCAGTGGCTTCGGCAATCAGCCCCAGCATTTT. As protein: CAWSSGFGNQPQHF.